These T cell receptor beta chains were read from a single sample in a study of T cell responses to AZD1222 COVID-19 vaccine. Only in-frame clones appear in the TCRdb table, and some are missing; sequencing was by immunoSEQ multiplex PCR. The repertoire holds 100,000 or so clones, with less than 90% as singletons. The source was peripheral blood, collected on day 0 of AZD1222 vaccination. These receptors were obtained from an adult in good health. The CDR3 runs from the conserved cysteine through the conserved F or W. The order of the fields is clone size, V gene, J gene, D gene, CDR3 DNA, CDR3 protein. The D gene is left open where the match is weak. Rows give clone size only sometimes, using once, few, many, or a class for an expanded clone.

-	TRBV5-1	TRBJ1-1	-	TGCGCCAGCAGCTTGACTAGGGAAAGCACTGAAGCTTTCTTT	CASSLTRESTEAFF
-	TRBV11-2	TRBJ1-5	-	TGTGCCAGCAGCTTAATTAGCAATCAGCCCCAGCATTTT	CASSLISNQPQHF
-	TRBV12-3/TRBV12-4	TRBJ2-1	-	TGTGCCAGCAGTTTTACAGAAGGCAATGAGCAGTTCTTC	CASSFTEGNEQFF
-	TRBV10-3	TRBJ1-5	-	TGTGCCATCAGTGTGACCTTAGGGAGCAATCAGCCCCAGCATTTT	CAISVTLGSNQPQHF
-	TRBV18	TRBJ2-1	-	TGTGCCAGCTCCCCCATTCGCCAGGGAATACATGAGCAGTTCTTC	CASSPIRQGIHEQFF
-	TRBV10-3	TRBJ1-5	-	TGTGCCATCAGCGCCTCCGACAGGTCTTTATCAGGGCCCCAGCATTTT	CAISASDRSLSGPQHF
-	TRBV28	TRBJ2-7	TRBD2	TGTGCCAGCGTCCTCGGGATAGCGGGAGGTCACGAGCAGTACTTC	CASVLGIAGGHEQYF
-	TRBV7-9	TRBJ1-5	-	TGTGCCAGCAGCTTCTCAAGCGGCAATCAGCCCCAGCATTTT	CASSFSSGNQPQHF
-	TRBV11-2	TRBJ2-5	-	TGTGCCAGCAGCCAACCGGGAAATAGGGAGACCCAGTACTTC	CASSQPGNRETQYF
once	TRBV23-1	TRBJ1-6	-	TGCGCCAGCAACCCTGTCATAGCGGGTAATTCACCCCTCCACTTT	CASNPVIAGNSPLHF
-	TRBV18	TRBJ2-1	TRBD2	TGTGCCAGCTCCCCGTCCGGACTAGACAATGAGCAGTTCTTC	CASSPSGLDNEQFF
-	TRBV28	TRBJ2-7	-	TGTGCCAGCAGTTTATCAGGTCCAGGGCTCGAGCAGTACTTC	CASSLSGPGLEQYF
-	TRBV27	TRBJ1-4	-	TGTGCCAGCAGTTTATCCCAACGGGGCTCAAATGAAAAACTGTTTTTT	CASSLSQRGSNEKLFF
-	TRBV5-1	TRBJ2-5	TRBD1	TGCGCCAGCAGCAGGACAGGGGGCGCTAATTCAGAGACCCAGTACTTC	CASSRTGGANSETQYF
-	TRBV5-1	TRBJ2-2	-	TGCGCCAGCAGTCTGAATACGGACGGGGAGCTGTTTTTT	CASSLNTDGELFF
-	TRBV6-5	TRBJ2-1	TRBD2	TGTGCCAGCAGTTCCCGGACTAGCGGGATTGAGCAGTTCTTC	CASSSRTSGIEQFF
-	TRBV12-3/TRBV12-4	TRBJ1-5	-	TGTGCCAGCAGTTCGGTCCATCAGCCCCAGCATTTT	CASSSVHQPQHF
once	TRBV12-3/TRBV12-4	TRBJ1-2	-	TGTGCCAGCAGTTTAAACAGCCTCTCTGGCTACACCTTC	CASSLNSLSGYTF
-	TRBV7-3	TRBJ2-6	-	TGTGCCAGCAGCTTAAATAGTCCTTCTGGGGCCAACGTCCTGACTTTC	CASSLNSPSGANVLTF
-	TRBV2	TRBJ2-6	-	TGTGCCAGACGGACGCCGGTGAGCTCTGGGGCCAACGTCCTGACTTTC	CARRTPVSSGANVLTF
-	TRBV2	TRBJ2-1	TRBD2	TGTGCCAGCAGTGGGACTAGCTCCTACAATGAGCAGTTCTTC	CASSGTSSYNEQFF
-	TRBV5-1	TRBJ1-4	-	TGCGCCAGCAGCTTGGGCTTAGGGAATGAAAAACTGTTTTTT	CASSLGLGNEKLFF
-	TRBV5-1	TRBJ2-3	TRBD2	TGCGCCAGCAGCTTCGGACGCGGGGGGGCGAAAGATACGCAGTATTTT	CASSFGRGGAKDTQYF
-	TRBV25-1	TRBJ1-6	-	TGTGCCAGCAGTGGTCACAGGGATTCACCCCTCCACTTT	CASSGHRDSPLHF
once	TRBV28	TRBJ2-1	-	TGTGCCAGCTGGAGACAGGATAACAATGAGCAGTTCTTC	CASWRQDNNEQFF
-	TRBV6-5	TRBJ2-1	TRBD1	TGTGCCAGCGGAGGGACAGGGTTCTTTAATGAGCAGTTCTTC	CASGGTGFFNEQFF
-	TRBV5-1	TRBJ2-2	-	TGCGCCAGCAGCTCACAGGGAACCGGGGAGCTGTTTTTT	CASSSQGTGELFF
-	TRBV7-8	TRBJ2-2	TRBD1	TGTGCCAGCAGCTTGGGACAGGGGATATTTGCCGGGGAGCTGTTTTTT	CASSLGQGIFAGELFF
-	TRBV5-4	TRBJ1-4	-	TGTGCCAGCAGCTTGGCCGGGGGGGCTAGGGAAAAACTGTTTTTT	CASSLAGGAREKLFF
once	TRBV5-1	TRBJ2-7	TRBD1	TGCGCCAGCAGCTTGGATGGACAGGGCGGGCAGGCGTTC	CASSLDGQGGQAF
-	TRBV27	TRBJ2-3	-	TGTGCCAGCAGTTTAGGTCGGCGCACAGATACGCAGTATTTT	CASSLGRRTDTQYF
-	TRBV6-5	TRBJ2-5	TRBD2	TGTGCCAGCAGTCGAAGCCTAAGCGGGGAGGAGACCCAGTACTTC	CASSRSLSGEETQYF
-	TRBV5-1	TRBJ2-1	-	TGCGCCAGCGAGAGGGGGATGGGTCGAAGCTCCTACAATGAGCAGTTCTTC	CASERGMGRSSYNEQFF
-	TRBV5-1	TRBJ1-4	-	TGCGCCAGCAGCTTGGACGGGGGAGGACGAGAAAAACTGTTTTTT	CASSLDGGGREKLFF
-	TRBV5-1	TRBJ1-2	TRBD1	TGCGCCAGCAGCTTGGATAGGGGGCAAGGCTGGGACTATGGCTACACCTTC	CASSLDRGQGWDYGYTF
once	TRBV28	TRBJ1-3	-	TGTGCCAGCAGTTTACGGGGGACGGCTGGAAACACCATATATTTT	CASSLRGTAGNTIYF
-	TRBV9	TRBJ1-2	-	TGTGCCAGCAGCTCAACCGGGACAACTAACTATGGCTACACCTTC	CASSSTGTTNYGYTF
once	TRBV5-1	TRBJ1-4	-	TGCGCCAGCAGCGTACAGGGCTCTAATGAAAAACTGTTTTTT	CASSVQGSNEKLFF
-	TRBV27	TRBJ1-1	-	TGTGCCAGCAGTTTATTCTCCCTGACAGGGAACACTGAAGCTTTCTTT	CASSLFSLTGNTEAFF
-	TRBV6-1	TRBJ1-4	-	TGTGCCAGCAGTGAATCCCGGGGGCAGGAAAAACTGTTTTTT	CASSESRGQEKLFF
-	TRBV19	TRBJ1-3	-	TGTGCCTCCCGGACGGGGCACTTACTTGGAAACACCATATATTTT	CASRTGHLLGNTIYF
-	TRBV28	TRBJ1-5	-	TGTGCCAGCAGTTTATGGCAGGGGACGGTCTTGGGCAATCAGCCCCAGCATTTT	CASSLWQGTVLGNQPQHF
-	TRBV6-5	TRBJ2-7	TRBD1	TGTGCCAGCAGTCGGGACAGGGCCTACGAGCAGTACTTC	CASSRDRAYEQYF
-	TRBV7-2	TRBJ2-7	TRBD2	TGTGCCAGCAGCTTAGAACTAGCGGGACGCGAGCAGTACTTC	CASSLELAGREQYF
-	TRBV27	TRBJ2-3	TRBD2	TGTGCCAGCAGTTTAGGACTAGCGGGAGGGCCAGATACGCAGTATTTT	CASSLGLAGGPDTQYF
-	TRBV6-2/TRBV6-3	TRBJ2-2	TRBD2	TGTGCCAGCAGTCACCCTGGATGGGAGGGCATGTCCGGGGAGCTGTTTTTT	CASSHPGWEGMSGELFF
-	TRBV25-1	TRBJ1-5	TRBD1	TGTGCCAGCAGTGAATCGGTTGACAGGGTACACCATCAGCCCCAGCATTTT	CASSESVDRVHHQPQHF
once	TRBV7-7	TRBJ2-7	TRBD1	TGTGCCAGCAGCTTACGGGACAGGGACTACGAGCAGTACTTC	CASSLRDRDYEQYF